These 32 T cell receptor beta chains were sequenced from one sample in a study of shared clonotypes between healthy human individuals. Assay used: immunoSEQ multiplex PCR; TCRdb lists only in-frame clones, some missing. The table records over a million clones, 75% to 80% of them present only once. The sequenced sample consisted of memory CD4+ T cells from PBMCs. Regarding subset: CD45RA-negative fraction. The receptor set was obtained from a man aged 18 to 35 in good health. Some clones in this sample may be carry-over from other donors' samples.

This clone appeared a single time. The chain couples TRBV5-8 to TRBJ2-7; TRBD2 might be the D (5 bases). This CDR3 contains 12 residues. The V gene lost 8 bases and the J gene lost 6 bases, with 15 bases spanning the gap. Germline V gene data show CDR1 as SGHTS and CDR2 as YDEGEE. CDR3 DNA: TGTGCCAGTTCCGAGGGTCCGCGCGAGCAGTACTTC. Its translation: CASSEGPREQYF.

The chain uses TRBV28 and TRBJ2-1; 10 nucleotides line up with TRBD2. J gave up 6 bases and V 4 bases, and 12 bases lay outside the gene matches. This CDR3 is built from 17 residues. Per the germline V gene, CDR1 is MDHEN and CDR2 is SYDVKM. CDR3 loop: CASSSPSSGRYINEQFF. As DNA, the CDR3 is TGTGCCAGCAGTTCGCCCTCTAGCGGGAGATACATCAATGAGCAGTTCTTC.

The CDR3 DNA is TGTGCCAGCAGCCGTGGACAGGCCCGGGGAGAGCAGTACTTC. Translating it yields CASSRGQARGEQYF. The rearrangement uses TRBV11-2 and TRBJ2-7; 7 nucleotides align to TRBD1. Unmatched junction bases numbered 11, after V lost 5 bases and J lost 7 bases. The CDR3 loop spans 14 amino acids. CDR1 SGHAT and CDR2 FQNNGV come from the germline V gene.

This clone appeared a single time. The rearrangement joins TRBV19 to TRBJ1-2, with a possible D match to TRBD1 (5 bases). With 3 bases removed from V and 3 bases from J, the gap between germline ends came to 8 bases. This CDR3 is 13 amino acids long. Germline V gene data show CDR1 as LNHDA and CDR2 as SQIVND (reference sequence). In nucleotides, the CDR3 is TGTGCCAGTAGTATTAGGGGAGACTATGGCTACACCTTC. It specifies CASSIRGDYGYTF.

The rearrangement joins TRBV7-2 to TRBJ2-3; D is unresolved. The V gene lost 5 bases and the J gene lost 4 bases, with 22 bases spanning the gap. This CDR3 contains 17 residues. Germline CDR1 and CDR2: SGHTA and FQGNSA. CDR3 bases: TGTGCCAGCAGCCCCGTTGTGTCCCAGGCCCCCCCAGATACGCAGTATTTT. It encodes CASSPVVSQAPPDTQYF.

In this sample, this clone turned up a few times. This chain connects TRBV7-2 to TRBJ2-1, with 10 bases fitting TRBD2. Germline V gene sequence: CDR1 SGHTA, CDR2 FQGNSA. J was trimmed by 9 bases and V by 8 bases; bases with no gene match: 7. The CDR3 runs 13 residues. CDR3 bases: TGTGCCAGCGGACTAGCGGCCCGCGGTGAGCAGTTCTTC. Amino acids: CASGLAARGEQFF.

The V call is TRBV18, the J call TRBJ2-1; D is uncertain. V was shortened by 5 bases and J by 5 bases, with 7 bases between the two germline ends. CDR3 length equals 12 residues. Germline values: CDR1 KGHSH, CDR2 LQKENI. The CDR3, as DNA: TGTGCCAGCTCATCGCAGGACAATGAGCAGTTCTTC. Its translation: CASSSQDNEQFF.

The V gene is TRBV7-2, the J gene TRBJ2-2, with TRBD2 matching 9 bases. The CDR3 is 20 amino acids. CDR1 is SGHTA and CDR2 is FQGNSA in the germline V gene. V shed 0 bases and J 13 bases; nucleotides not matched to a gene: 24. CDR3: CASSLAGVASGKTRFAGLFF. CDR3 in DNA: TGTGCCAGCAGCTTAGCGGGGGTAGCTAGCGGGAAAACTCGTTTCGCGGGGCTGTTTTTT.

This clone has a count of ten or more. This chain connects TRBV28 to TRBJ1-3; the D is unclear. The germline gives CDR1 MDHEN, CDR2 SYDVKM. The CDR3 totals 14 residues. V was clipped by 3 bases and J by 3 bases, with 9 bases between them. The CDR3 protein is CASSLYSHGNTIYF. The CDR3, as DNA: TGTGCCAGCAGTTTGTACAGCCATGGAAACACCATATATTTT.

This clone has only a few counts. The gene calls are TRBV15 and TRBJ2-7; TRBD1 matches 10 bases. The CDR3 runs to 15 residues. Trimming at V came to 1 base and at J to 5 bases, leaving 5 bases not matched to a gene. Germline loops: CDR1 LNHNV, CDR2 YYDKDF (reference sequence). The CDR3 loop reads CATSRGGQGSHEQYF. The CDR3 coding sequence is TGTGCCACCAGCAGAGGGGGACAGGGGAGCCACGAGCAGTACTTC.

This clone was detected only a few times. The rearrangement joins TRBV9 to TRBJ2-3, with TRBD2 identical over 14 bases. The CDR3 is 16 amino acids. Germline V gene data show CDR1 as SGDLS and CDR2 as YYNGEE. V gave up 4 bases and J gave up 6 bases; unmatched junction bases: 7. The CDR3 region has the DNA TGTGCCAGCAGCCTAGGGACTAGCGGGAGCATGGATACGCAGTATTTT. Amino acid sequence: CASSLGTSGSMDTQYF.

This chain uses TRBV15 with TRBJ2-7; a weak D match, TRBD2 (5 bases). CDR1 LNHNV and CDR2 YYDKDF come from the germline V gene (reference sequence). The ends were cut back, 0 bases at V and 3 bases at J, with 30 bases in the middle. This CDR3 comprises 21 residues. As DNA, the CDR3 is TGTGCCACCAGCAGAGACCCGGTCGAGAGGAGGTGGTTCGGAGAGAGCTACGAGCAGTACTTC. Translation: CATSRDPVERRWFGESYEQYF.

This clone was detected only once. The rearrangement uses TRBV29-1 and TRBJ2-3; D is undetermined. CDR1 is SQVTM and CDR2 is ANQGSEA in the germline V gene. Trimming took 7 bases from V and 5 from J, leaving 10 bases between them. The CDR3 runs 11 residues. CDR3 sequence: CSARRGDTQYF. Here the CDR3 DNA reads TGCAGCGCTAGGAGAGGAGATACGCAGTATTTT.

The chain recombines TRBV7-6 with TRBJ2-7; 9 bases align to TRBD1. V trimming: 1 base; J trimming: 6 bases; junction bases outside the gene matches: 10. The CDR3 covers 16 residues. Germline CDR1 SGHVS, CDR2 FNYEAQ. CDR3 nucleotide sequence: TGTGCCAGCAGCTTAGTTGATCCGGGACAGGGCACCGAGCAGTACTTC. Residues: CASSLVDPGQGTEQYF.

About this clone: This clone may be a read error of a much larger clone one base away. The same CDR3 is also encoded by other DNA sequences in this sample. The gene calls are TRBV5-1 and TRBJ1-2, with TRBD1 identical over 7 bases. Germline-derived CDR1 and CDR2 are SGHRS and YFSETQ. V shed 0 bases, J shed 3 bases, and the junction held 2 bases outside the gene matches. There are 14 residues in the CDR3. CDR3 DNA: TGCGCCAGCAGCTTGGGGGACAGAGACTATGGCTACACCTTC. Translating gives CASSLGDRDYGYTF.

This chain uses TRBV2 with TRBJ1-2; D unresolved. Germline loops: CDR1 SNHLY, CDR2 FYNNEI. The V end lost 3 bases, the J end lost 5 bases, and 13 bases lay between the germline ends. The CDR3 is 14 amino acids. The CDR3 spells CASSDGGSSYGYTF. CDR3 nucleotides: TGTGCCAGCAGTGACGGCGGCAGTAGTTATGGCTACACCTTC.

This clone appeared a few times. The V call is TRBV20-1, the J call TRBJ1-1; D unclear. This CDR3 is built from 11 residues. Trimming shortened V by 8 bases and J by 2 bases, and 9 bases separated the two germline ends. In germline, CDR1 is DFQATT, CDR2 SNEGSKA (reference sequence). CDR3 nucleotides: TGCAGTTCGCCGGACAACACTGAAGCTTTCTTT. Translated, it gives CSSPDNTEAFF.

The chain has TRBV6-1 and TRBJ2-1, with a weak D call TRBD1 (5 bases). Germline V gives CDR1 MNHNS, CDR2 SASEGT. The V gene lost 3 bases and the J gene lost 4 bases, with 10 bases spanning the gap. The CDR3 is 14 amino acids. CDR3 amino acids: CASSEGRTYNEQFF. CDR3 bases: TGTGCCAGCAGTGAGGGGCGAACGTACAATGAGCAGTTCTTC.

The chain joins TRBV5-1 to TRBJ1-2; a weak D match, TRBD1 (5 bases). The germline V gene has CDR1 SGHRS and CDR2 YFSETQ. Trimming removed 4 bases at V and 8 bases at J, with 21 bases between. The CDR3 is made up of 15 amino acids. In DNA form, the CDR3 reads TGCGCCAGCAGCGCCGGACAACCTAATACGGGAGGCTACACCTTC. Protein sequence: CASSAGQPNTGGYTF.

There are a few counts of this clone. The V gene is TRBV28, the J gene TRBJ2-2; no clear D gene. V was shortened by 6 bases and J by 9 bases, with 8 bases between the two germline ends. This CDR3 contains 11 residues. In germline, CDR1 is MDHEN, CDR2 SYDVKM. In nucleotides, the CDR3 is TGTGCCAGCAGCCTTGATTGGGAGCTGTTTTTT. Amino acid sequence: CASSLDWELFF.

As regards this clone: The sample holds other DNA sequences that translate to the same CDR3. The V and J genes are TRBV5-1 and TRBJ2-7, with no clear D. Germline CDR1 reads SGHRS; CDR2 reads YFSETQ. Trimming took 5 bases from V and 0 from J, leaving 6 bases between them. The CDR3 spans 12 residues. This CDR3 reads CASSSNSYEQYF. In DNA form, the CDR3 reads TGCGCCAGCAGTTCTAACTCCTACGAGCAGTACTTC.

Many counts were recorded for this clone. The rearrangement uses TRBV4-2 and TRBJ2-3, with D unresolved. Trimming left V 1 base short and J 4 bases short, with 12 bases between. Per the germline V gene, CDR1 is LGHNA and CDR2 is YNFKEQ. CDR3 length equals 15 residues. Here the CDR3 reads CASSQAPVEADTQYF. Here the CDR3 DNA reads TGTGCCAGCAGCCAAGCTCCCGTAGAGGCAGATACGCAGTATTTT.

The CDR3 DNA reads TGCGCCAGCAGCTTGGCCTGGGCGTACAATGAGCAGTTCTTC. Its translation: CASSLAWAYNEQFF. The chain joins TRBV5-1 to TRBJ2-1; D remains unclear. The CDR3 extends over 14 amino acids. V shed 0 bases and J shed 4 bases, with 8 bases lying between them. Germline V gene sequence: CDR1 SGHRS, CDR2 YFSETQ.

About this clone: Since a much larger clone is just one base distant, this may be a read error. This likely comes from a read error, as the CDR3 has no conserved phenylalanine or tryptophan at its end. The chain has TRBV30 and TRBJ2-4; D may be TRBD1 (5 bases). V gave up 2 bases and J gave up 3 bases, with 17 bases separating them. In germline, CDR1 is GTSNPN, CDR2 SVGIG (reference sequence). This CDR3 spans 16 amino acids. As DNA, the CDR3 is TGTGCCTGGAGTCGCGGTCTTACAAGGGGCAAAAACATTCAGTACCTC. It encodes CAWSRGLTRGKNIQYL.

The chain joins TRBV6-1 to TRBJ2-7; D gene ambiguous. Germline CDR1 MNHNS, CDR2 SASEGT. The CDR3 runs 13 residues. The V end lost 6 bases, the J end lost 5 bases, and 14 bases lay between the germline ends. DNA of the CDR3: TGTGCCAGCAGGGAGCCGGTGAGGAACGAGCAGTACTTC. Its translation is CASREPVRNEQYF.

The gene calls are TRBV18 and TRBJ2-7; 11 bases map to TRBD2. J gave up 7 bases and V 3 bases, and 8 bases lay outside the gene matches. Looked up from germline, CDR1 is KGHSH and CDR2 is LQKENI. The CDR3 loop spans 15 amino acids. In nucleotides, the CDR3 is TGTGCCAGCTCACCTGGGACTAGCGGTTTCTGGGAGCAGTACTTC. Its translation: CASSPGTSGFWEQYF.

This clone was seen a few times. This chain joins TRBV7-2 and TRBJ2-1; TRBD2 matches at 13 bases. This CDR3 region has 18 residues. Germline V gene lookup returns CDR1 SGHTA and CDR2 FQGNSA. J was trimmed by 8 bases and V by 5 bases; bases with no gene match: 15. The CDR3 loop reads CASSPFSLAGGFMDEQFF. CDR3 bases: TGTGCCAGCAGCCCCTTCTCACTAGCGGGAGGGTTTATGGATGAGCAGTTCTTC.

V is TRBV28 and J is TRBJ1-3; D uncertain. This CDR3 region has 17 residues. Between the trimmed V and J ends, which lost 1 base and 2 bases, there was a span of 15 bases. Germline CDR1 and CDR2: MDHEN and SYDVKM. The chain's CDR3 is CASSLFFRVEPGNTIYF. The DNA of the CDR3 is TGTGCCAGCAGTTTATTCTTCCGGGTTGAACCTGGAAACACCATATATTTT.

Points on this clone: The identical CDR3 is also encoded by other nucleotide sequences in the sample. The V gene is TRBV6-6, the J gene TRBJ1-1, with D unclear. The V end was cut by 0 bases, the J end by 1 base, with 9 bases between. The CDR3 sequence is 15 residues long. In germline, CDR1 is MNHNY, CDR2 SVGAGI (reference sequence). CDR3 sequence: CASSYSRSGNTEAFF. The CDR3 nucleotides are TGTGCCAGCAGTTACTCGAGGTCAGGGAACACTGAAGCTTTCTTT.

This clone has just a few counts. V gene TRBV18 combines with J gene TRBJ2-7; D perhaps matches TRBD2 (5 bases). The CDR3 consists of 15 residues. Germline CDR1 reads KGHSH; CDR2 reads LQKENI. V lost 1 base and J lost 0, with 10 bases in between. The CDR3: CASSPQDGLSYEQYF. In DNA form, the CDR3 reads TGTGCCAGCTCACCACAGGACGGACTCTCCTACGAGCAGTACTTC.

A word on this clone: This may come from a read error, since a much larger clone is one base off. The V call is TRBV4-1, the J call TRBJ2-5; 14 bases are shared with TRBD2. The germline CDR1 and CDR2 sequences are MGHRA and YSYEKL. The CDR3 runs to 19 residues. The CDR3, as DNA: TGCGCCGGCAGCCAACTCGGGACTAGCGGGAGAGGAGGGCAAGAGACCCAGTACTTC. As protein: CAGSQLGTSGRGGQETQYF.

V and J are TRBV11-2 and TRBJ1-1, with D unresolved. The germline CDR1 and CDR2 sequences are SGHAT and FQNNGV. Trimming removed 5 bases from V and 10 bases from J, with 14 bases in between. CDR3 length: 12 amino acids. Written as DNA, the CDR3 is TGTGCCAGCAGCGATCTCGGGTTGGCAGCTTTCTTT. Protein sequence: CASSDLGLAAFF. The full variable domain, rest sourced from reference TRBV11-2 and TRBJ1-1, is EAGVAQSPRYKIIEKRQSVAFWCNPISGHATLYWYQQILGQGPKLLIQFQNNGVVDDSQLPKDRFSAERLKGVDSTLKIQPAKLEDSAVYLCASSDLGLAAFFGQGTRLTVV.